This T cell receptor beta chain was found in a study of vaccination effects on CD4 cells after COVID-19 (dated by TCRdb to between 2021 and 2023). About the investigation overall: Across the study, the median time from the second dose to post-vaccine sampling was 72 days (range 14 to 241). SARS-CoV-2 spike-specific CD4+ TCR repertoires were compared before and after mRNA vaccination in COVID-19 convalescent patients and in infection-naive vaccine recipients. The full study included 9 to 10 COVID-19 convalescent patients and a few SARS-CoV-2-naive healthy vaccine recipients. Cultures from other donors in the study were sequenced using the Oncomine TCR Beta short-read assay on an Illumina iSeq 100.

To identify antigen-specific CD4+ T cell clonotypes by their expansion, the ViraFEST assay first stimulated PBMC with viral peptide pools and then applied TCR sequencing. After around 11 days of culture, CD4+ T cells were isolated with the EasySep CD4+ T cell isolation kit. Each participant received two doses of an mRNA SARS-CoV-2 vaccine, either BNT162b2 or mRNA-1273. The absence of prior SARS-CoV-2 infection in healthy vaccine recipients was confirmed by negative nucleocapsid antibodies before and after vaccination. Approximately 2 million PBMC per well were cultured with approximately 10 ug/ml peptides in IMDM containing about 5% human AB serum, approximately 10 IU/ml IL-2 and gentamicin. On days 3 and 7, half of the culture medium was replaced with fresh IL-2-containing medium. Each peptide stimulation condition was cultured in triplicate wells unless otherwise noted. PBMC were separated from whole blood using Ficoll-Paque Plus gradient centrifugation and were then either cryopreserved at -140C or used fresh. The spike proteins of SARS-CoV-2 and of the common cold coronaviruses HCoV-NL63, HCoV-OC43 and HCoV-229E were spanned by overlapping peptide pools. Genomic DNA was extracted from cultured CD4+ T cells with the QIAamp micro DNA kit.

Broader findings and caveats from the paper: In healthy vaccine recipients, vaccine-induced clones were almost all SARS-CoV-2 mono-reactive, with only 1 of 255 cross-reactive with common cold coronaviruses. The study was limited by a small number of convalescent patients and lacked early post-infection timepoints. Marked clonal contraction was observed in both infection-induced and vaccine-induced clones at late post-vaccination timepoints, consistent with waning T cell responses.

CDR1 and CDR2 are read off the germline V gene as SGHDN and FVKESK. Spanning cysteine to phenylalanine, the CDR3 consists of 15 amino acids. Only the CDR3 DNA stays, 45 bases, in frame from base 1. The junction carries 13 bases between V and J, which are trimmed by 1 base and 9 bases respectively. For this clone: The antigen it recognizes is unknown. No per-base quality is available; no much larger clone lies one base away.

The library was obtained by the immunoSEQ multiplex PCR assay. DNA from the CD4+ T cells that had been cultured and isolated underwent TCR beta CDR3 sequencing. In the original analysis: Non-productive TCR sequences were removed, reads were trimmed to the CDR3 region, and CDR3s of at least 7 amino acids were retained. The MANAFEST web app was used to pick out antigen-specific clonotypes by comparing their expansion in peptide wells with that in reference cultures. Positive clones required FDR<0.05 expansion versus reference and all other wells, odds ratio above 5, and frequency above 0.1% in two replicate wells. Clonotypes significantly expanded in SARS-CoV-2 spike wells and in at least one common cold coronavirus spike condition were defined as cross-reactive. Levenshtein distance calculated with the stringdist R package was used to assess CDR3 similarity, and unrooted trees were constructed with ape in R 3.6.1. TCRdb stores this immuneACCESS table with in-frame sequences only. Part of the clones is absent; in the studies checked, under half of the shortfall reflects unresolved V genes, and no reason is known for the rest. The V and J calls and clone size were taken over from that table, and D and trimming were inferred from the DNA. Recorded for this sample are 20,000 to 25,000 clones; 60% to 80% of them occurred a single time. The top ten hold approximately 10% of the sample.

The TCR comes from a human donor who received a COVID-19 vaccine. The V and J segments used are TRBV14 and TRBJ1-6; a tentative D call is TRBD1 (6 bases match). The sample consisted of CD4+ T cells from PBMCs cultured with HCoV-229E spike peptides, taken after COVID-19 vaccination. Taken with the paper, the label for cell subset or site translates to: HCoV-229E spike overlapping peptide pool stimulation. The DNA sequence is TGTGCCAGCAGCCAAGCAAGGGGGGCGGCTTCACCCCTCCACTTT. It is translated as CASSQARGAASPLHF.